These 10 T cell receptor delta chains were sequenced from one sample in a study of gamma-delta T cells after stem cell transplantation. With CATT, TCRdb re-called clones from the RT-PCR reads. Found here are around 1,600 delta-chain clones, about a fifth of them singletons; the top ten hold just over 40%. Sequencing input: gamma-delta T cells. The origin of the receptors is a human donor. It is not recorded whose cells these are; they may come from a transplant donor.

Only a few counts were recorded for this clone. A single base separates this from a much larger clone, so it may be a read error. The chain joins TRDV1 to TRDJ1; 7 nucleotides match TRDD3. Germline CDR1 is TSWWSYY and CDR2 is QGS. The CDR3 spans 20 residues. V trimming: 7 bases; J trimming: 0 bases; junction bases outside the gene matches: 23. The CDR3 loop is CALVDAYDEGGTGDTDKLIF. CDR3 coding DNA: TGTGCTCTTGTGGATGCATACGACGAGGGGGGTACTGGGGACACCGATAAACTCATCTTT.

A note on this clone: A much larger clone differs by one base, so this may be a read error. The CDR3 region has the DNA TGTGCCTGTGACACCGTCCGTATTGCCGGGGGGGAGTACACCGATAACCTCATCTTT. Its protein product is CACDTVRIAGGEYTDNLIF. The chain joins TRDV2 to TRDJ1, with D possibly TRDD3 on 6 matching bases. CDR1 is GEAIGNYY, CDR2 EKD, per germline. This CDR3 has 19 residues.

Relative to its sample, this clone is medium-sized. J is TRDJ1 and V is TRDV2; TRDD3 matches 8 bases. The CDR3 consists of 16 residues. Trimming removed 1 base from V and 4 bases from J; junction bases left unmatched: 10. Germline CDR1 reads GEAIGNYY; CDR2 reads EKD. The CDR3 sequence is CACDTVGDRGGDKLIF. CDR3 DNA: TGTGCCTGTGACACGGTGGGGGATCGAGGGGGCGATAAACTCATCTTT.

This clone turned up a few times. The mismatch at residue 13 between this DNA's translation and the TCRdb protein of a much larger clone likely reflects a read error; the protein shown is translated from the DNA. The genes are TRDV1 and TRDJ2, with D unclear. With 5 bases removed from V and 0 bases from J, the gap between germline ends came to 28 bases. Germline CDR1 reads TSWWSYY; CDR2 reads QGS. This CDR3 region has 21 residues. The CDR3 sequence: CALGSPKTLILIEALTAQLFF. The CDR3 nucleotides read TGTGCTCTTGGGTCCCCGAAAACCCTTATCCTGATCGAAGCTTTGACAGCACAACTCTTCTTT.

There are a few counts of this clone. The rearrangement joins TRDV2 to TRDJ1, with a weak D call TRDD3 (5 bases). Trimming removed 4 bases at V and 3 bases at J, with 14 bases between. This CDR3 is built from 14 residues. The germline CDR1 and CDR2 sequences are GEAIGNYY and EKD. The CDR3, as DNA: TGTGCCTGTGATCCCCTTACTGGCGCCGATAAACTCATCTTT. It translates to CACDPLTGADKLIF.

Concerning this clone: This clone may be a read error of a much larger clone one base away. The chain carries TRDV2 and TRDJ1; no clear D gene. Germline V gene data show CDR1 as GEAIGNYY and CDR2 as EKD. The CDR3 loop spans 15 amino acids. V dropped 3 bases and J dropped 0 bases, with 13 bases sitting between them. The CDR3 DNA sequence: TGTGCCTGTGACGTACTACAGTCGTACACCGATAAACTCATCTTT. Amino acids: CACDVLQSYTDKLIF.

This clone was counted a few times. TCRdb assigns this DNA the protein of a much larger clone, which departs from its translation at residue 21; this likely reflects a read error, and the protein shown comes from translating the DNA. The chain links TRDV2 to TRDJ1; possible D gene TRDD1, 6 bases. Germline V gene lookup returns CDR1 GEAIGNYY and CDR2 EKD. This CDR3 spans 23 amino acids. CDR3 in amino acids: CACDLVGGYGDLEIPLESDKHIF. The CDR3 coding sequence is TGTGCCTGTGACCTCGTAGGAGGATATGGGGACCTCGAAATACCCTTAGAATCCGATAAACACATCTTT.

The chain employs TRDV2 and TRDJ1, with a tentative D call TRDD3 (5 bases). Per germline, CDR1 GEAIGNYY and CDR2 EKD. Trimming pared 3 bases from V and 7 bases from J, leaving 23 bases between. This CDR3 contains 16 residues. Here the CDR3 reads CACDVLTTGEWGKLIF. Here the CDR3 DNA reads TGTGCCTGTGACGTACTCACTACTGGAGAATGGGGTAAACTCATCTTT.

The sample holds a few counts of this clone. The V call is TRDV2, the J call TRDJ1; 8 nucleotides match TRDD3. Germline V gives CDR1 GEAIGNYY, CDR2 EKD. This CDR3 is built from 15 residues. J gave up 2 bases and V 3 bases, and 7 bases lay outside the gene matches. The CDR3 protein is CACDRLGELTDKLIF. CDR3 coding DNA: TGTGCCTGTGACCGCCTGGGGGAACTAACCGATAAACTCATCTTT.

The rearrangement joins TRDV2 to TRDJ1, with 9 bases lining up with TRDD3. V shed 0 bases, J shed 1 base, and the junction held 11 bases outside the gene matches. This CDR3 comprises 18 residues. CDR1 is GEAIGNYY, CDR2 EKD, per germline. The CDR3 nucleotides are TGTGCCTGTGACACCCTCGGGGATACGATAAGAGGCACCGATAAACTCATCTTT. Encoded protein: CACDTLGDTIRGTDKLIF.